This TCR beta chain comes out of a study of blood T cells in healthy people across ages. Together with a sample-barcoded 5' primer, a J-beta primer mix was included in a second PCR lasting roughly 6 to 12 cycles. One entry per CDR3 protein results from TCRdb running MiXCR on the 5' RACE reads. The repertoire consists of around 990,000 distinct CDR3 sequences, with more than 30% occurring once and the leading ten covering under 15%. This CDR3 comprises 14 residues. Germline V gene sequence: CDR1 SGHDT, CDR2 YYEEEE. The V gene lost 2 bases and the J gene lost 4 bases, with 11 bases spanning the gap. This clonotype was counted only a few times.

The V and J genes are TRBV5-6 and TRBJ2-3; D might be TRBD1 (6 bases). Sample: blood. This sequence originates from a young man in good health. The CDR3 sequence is CASSLQGFADTQYF. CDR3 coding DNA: TGTGCCAGCAGCTTACAGGGTTTCGCAGATACGCAGTATTTT.